These T cell receptor beta chains were read from a single sample in a study of T cells after yellow fever vaccination. Using its own MiXCR run on the 5' RACE reads, TCRdb lists one record per CDR3 protein. The table records roughly 99,000 distinct CDR3 sequences, around 5.8% of them present only once. The sequenced sample was CD8+ T cells sorted from PBMCs, obtained 10 days after the yellow fever booster vaccination. Receptors were obtained from a man aged 18 to 30 who received the YFV17D yellow fever vaccine. CDR3s include the opening cysteine and the closing phenylalanine or tryptophan. The D gene is left open where the match is weak. Clone size, where shown, is once, few, many, or a class for clones that have expanded.

V gene: TRBV29-1; J gene: TRBJ1-2; D gene: TRBD1; clone size: few; CDR3 length: 17; CDR3 protein: CSVEKEAGGAVNYGYTF; CDR3 DNA: TGCAGCGTTGAGAAAGAAGCAGGGGGCGCAGTCAACTATGGCTACACCTTC
V gene: TRBV20-1; J gene: TRBJ2-3; D gene: TRBD2; clone size: many; CDR3 length: 15; CDR3 protein: CSARWGGGAQDTQYF; CDR3 DNA: TGCAGTGCTAGATGGGGCGGGGGGGCCCAAGATACGCAGTATTTT
V gene: TRBV21-1; J gene: TRBJ2-5; D gene: -; clone size: -; CDR3 length: 18; CDR3 protein: CASSKERQIKSYKETQYF; CDR3 DNA: TGTGCCAGCAGCAAAGAACGACAGATTAAATCGTATAAAGAGACCCAGTACTTC
V gene: TRBV10-3; J gene: TRBJ2-5; D gene: -; clone size: -; CDR3 length: 14; CDR3 protein: CAISESASRETQYF; CDR3 DNA: TGTGCCATCAGTGAATCGGCTTCGAGGGAGACCCAGTACTTC
V gene: TRBV7-9; J gene: TRBJ1-1; D gene: -; clone size: -; CDR3 length: 9; CDR3 protein: CASSPIAFF; CDR3 DNA: TGTGCCAGCAGCCCTATAGCTTTCTTT
V gene: TRBV4-3; J gene: TRBJ1-5; D gene: -; clone size: few; CDR3 length: 15; CDR3 protein: CASSQDAAGIQPQHF; CDR3 DNA: TGCGCCAGCAGCCAAGATGCGGCAGGAATACAGCCCCAGCATTTT
V gene: TRBV7-8; J gene: TRBJ1-2; D gene: -; clone size: many; CDR3 length: 15; CDR3 protein: CASSPSTLPGYGYTF; CDR3 DNA: TGTGCCAGCAGCCCTTCCACCTTACCGGGCTATGGCTACACCTTC
V gene: TRBV12-3/TRBV12-4; J gene: TRBJ2-6; D gene: -; clone size: few; CDR3 length: 13; CDR3 protein: CASRSSGANVLTF; CDR3 DNA: TGTGCCAGCCGTTCCTCTGGGGCCAACGTCCTGACTTTC
V gene: TRBV10-2; J gene: TRBJ2-7; D gene: TRBD2; clone size: many; CDR3 length: 14; CDR3 protein: CASSATSGVEEQYF; CDR3 DNA: TGCGCCAGCAGTGCTACTAGCGGGGTAGAAGAGCAGTACTTC
V gene: TRBV12-3/TRBV12-4; J gene: TRBJ2-7; D gene: -; clone size: -; CDR3 length: 13; CDR3 protein: CASSFTPTKEQYF; CDR3 DNA: TGTGCCAGCAGTTTTACCCCTACTAAGGAGCAGTACTTC
V gene: TRBV5-1; J gene: TRBJ2-2; D gene: -; clone size: -; CDR3 length: 14; CDR3 protein: CASSLAPETGELFF; CDR3 DNA: TGCGCCAGCAGCTTGGCCCCGGAAACCGGGGAGCTGTTTTTT
V gene: TRBV5-8; J gene: TRBJ1-5; D gene: -; clone size: -; CDR3 length: 14; CDR3 protein: CASSLALSNQPQHF; CDR3 DNA: TGTGCCAGCAGCTTGGCACTCTCCAATCAGCCCCAGCATTTT
V gene: TRBV5-1; J gene: TRBJ2-7; D gene: -; clone size: -; CDR3 length: 14; CDR3 protein: CASSFDPGPYEQYF; CDR3 DNA: TGCGCCAGCAGCTTTGACCCCGGGCCCTACGAGCAGTACTTC
V gene: TRBV5-1; J gene: TRBJ1-4; D gene: -; clone size: few; CDR3 length: 14; CDR3 protein: CASSPMTGDEKLFF; CDR3 DNA: TGCGCCAGCAGCCCCATGACAGGCGATGAAAAACTGTTTTTT
V gene: TRBV4-3; J gene: TRBJ2-1; D gene: TRBD2; clone size: many; CDR3 length: 16; CDR3 protein: CASSQLAGGNYNEQFF; CDR3 DNA: TGCGCCAGCAGCCAACTAGCGGGGGGGAATTACAATGAGCAGTTCTTC
V gene: TRBV7-6; J gene: TRBJ2-5; D gene: -; clone size: -; CDR3 length: 18; CDR3 protein: CASSLILGGQRKLETQYF; CDR3 DNA: TGTGCCAGCAGCTTAATCCTCGGCGGACAGCGGAAACTGGAGACCCAGTACTTC
V gene: TRBV4-1; J gene: TRBJ1-1; D gene: -; clone size: few; CDR3 length: 14; CDR3 protein: CASSQKGGNTEAFF; CDR3 DNA: TGCGCCAGCAGCCAAAAGGGGGGGAACACTGAAGCTTTCTTT
V gene: TRBV6-2/TRBV6-3; J gene: TRBJ2-5; D gene: TRBD2; clone size: few; CDR3 length: 16; CDR3 protein: CASRPTSGGAAETQYF; CDR3 DNA: TGTGCCAGCAGGCCTACTAGCGGGGGGGCTGCAGAGACCCAGTACTTC